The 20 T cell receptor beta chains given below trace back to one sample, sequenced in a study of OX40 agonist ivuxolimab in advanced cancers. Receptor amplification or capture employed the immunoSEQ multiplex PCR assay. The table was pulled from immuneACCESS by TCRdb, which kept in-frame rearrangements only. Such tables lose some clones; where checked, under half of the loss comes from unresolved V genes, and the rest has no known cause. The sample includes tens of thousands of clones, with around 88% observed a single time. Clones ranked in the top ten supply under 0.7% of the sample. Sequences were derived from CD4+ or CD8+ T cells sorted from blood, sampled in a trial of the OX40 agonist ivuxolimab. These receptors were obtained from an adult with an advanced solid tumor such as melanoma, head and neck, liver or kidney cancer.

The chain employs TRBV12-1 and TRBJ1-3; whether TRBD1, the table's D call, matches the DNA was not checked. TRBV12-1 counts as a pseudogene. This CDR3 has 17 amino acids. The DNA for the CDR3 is TGTGCCAGCAGCCGTCCGATATCCGGTAGGGGTGGAAACACCATATATTTT. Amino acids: CASSRPISGRGGNTIYF.

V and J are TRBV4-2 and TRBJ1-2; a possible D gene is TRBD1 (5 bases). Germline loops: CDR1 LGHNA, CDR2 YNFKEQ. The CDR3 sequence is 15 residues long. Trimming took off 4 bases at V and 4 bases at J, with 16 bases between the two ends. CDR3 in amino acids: CASSPQQALSYGYTF. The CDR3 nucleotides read TGTGCCAGCAGCCCCCAACAGGCACTAAGCTATGGCTACACCTTC.

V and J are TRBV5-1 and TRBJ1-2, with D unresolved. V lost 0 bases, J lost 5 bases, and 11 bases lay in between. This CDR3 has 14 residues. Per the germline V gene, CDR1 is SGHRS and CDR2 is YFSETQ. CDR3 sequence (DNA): TGCGCCAGCAGCTTGGAATCCCGAACGTATGGCTACACCTTC. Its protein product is CASSLESRTYGYTF.

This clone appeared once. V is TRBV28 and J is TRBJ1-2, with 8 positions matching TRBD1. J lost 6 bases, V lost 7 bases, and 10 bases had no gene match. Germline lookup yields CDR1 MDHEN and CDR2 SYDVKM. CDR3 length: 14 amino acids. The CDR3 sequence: CASITGTGVDGYTF. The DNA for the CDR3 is TGTGCCAGCATAACGGGGACAGGAGTGGATGGCTACACCTTC.

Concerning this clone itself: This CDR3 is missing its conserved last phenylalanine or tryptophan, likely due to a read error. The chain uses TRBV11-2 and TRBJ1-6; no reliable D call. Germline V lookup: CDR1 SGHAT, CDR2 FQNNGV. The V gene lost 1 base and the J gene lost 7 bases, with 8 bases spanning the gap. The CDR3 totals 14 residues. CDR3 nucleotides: TGTGCCAGCAGCTTAGCGAGAAACAATTCACCCCTCCACCTT. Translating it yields CASSLARNNSPLHL.

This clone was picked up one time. The chain's CDR3 is CASTADTNNEQFF. In DNA, the CDR3 is TGTGCCAGCACCGCCGACACTAACAATGAGCAGTTCTTC. V and J are TRBV6-5 and TRBJ2-1, with D uncertain. The CDR3 totals 13 residues. Germline V gene sequence: CDR1 MNHEY, CDR2 SVGAGI. Trimming took 7 bases from V and 5 from J, leaving 12 bases between them.

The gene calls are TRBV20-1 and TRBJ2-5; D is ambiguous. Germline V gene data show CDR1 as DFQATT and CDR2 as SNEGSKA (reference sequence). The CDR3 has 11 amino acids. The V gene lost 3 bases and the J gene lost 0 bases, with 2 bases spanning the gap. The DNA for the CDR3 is TGCAGTGCTAGGTACCAAGAGACCCAGTACTTC. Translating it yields CSARYQETQYF.

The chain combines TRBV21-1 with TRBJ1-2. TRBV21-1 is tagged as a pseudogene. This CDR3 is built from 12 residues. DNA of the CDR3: TGTGCCAGCAGCGACGACCCTCGGGGCTACACCTTC. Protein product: CASSDDPRGYTF.

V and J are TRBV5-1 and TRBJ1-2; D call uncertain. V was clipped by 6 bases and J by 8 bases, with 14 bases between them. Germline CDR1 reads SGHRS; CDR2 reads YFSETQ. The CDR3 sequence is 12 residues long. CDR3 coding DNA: TGCGCCAGCAACATGGAGGGAAGCGGCTACACCTTC. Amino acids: CASNMEGSGYTF.

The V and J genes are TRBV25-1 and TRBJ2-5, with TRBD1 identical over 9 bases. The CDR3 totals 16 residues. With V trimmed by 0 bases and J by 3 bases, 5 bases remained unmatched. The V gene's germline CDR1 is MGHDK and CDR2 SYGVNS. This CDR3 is CASSEYSGTGKETQYF. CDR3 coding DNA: TGTGCCAGCAGTGAATATTCTGGGACAGGGAAAGAGACCCAGTACTTC.

CDR3 residues: CASSSGTRVNQRAFF. Here the CDR3 DNA reads TGTGCCAGCAGCTCGGGGACTCGGGTGAATCAAAGGGCTTTCTTT. J is TRBJ1-1 and V is TRBV7-2; tentatively, D is TRBD1 (5 bases). This CDR3 has 15 residues. Per the germline V gene, CDR1 is SGHTA and CDR2 is FQGNSA. Trimming removed 4 bases at V and 11 bases at J, with 23 bases between.

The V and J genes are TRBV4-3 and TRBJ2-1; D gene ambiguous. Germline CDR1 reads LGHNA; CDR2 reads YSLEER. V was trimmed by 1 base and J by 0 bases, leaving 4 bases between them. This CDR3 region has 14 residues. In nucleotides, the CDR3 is TGCGCCAGCAGCCAAGGAAGCTCCTACAATGAGCAGTTCTTC. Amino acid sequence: CASSQGSSYNEQFF.

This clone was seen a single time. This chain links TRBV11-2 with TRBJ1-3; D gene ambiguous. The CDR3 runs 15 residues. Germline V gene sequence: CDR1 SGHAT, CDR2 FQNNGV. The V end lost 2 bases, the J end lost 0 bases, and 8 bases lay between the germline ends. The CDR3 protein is CASSLSLVSGNTIYF. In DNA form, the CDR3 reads TGTGCCAGCAGCTTAAGTCTGGTCTCTGGAAACACCATATATTTT.

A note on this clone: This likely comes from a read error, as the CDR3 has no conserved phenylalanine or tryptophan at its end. Here the CDR3 DNA reads TGTGCCAGCAGTTTACAGGGGGCCTCACCCCTCCACCTT. Amino acid sequence: CASSLQGASPLHL. This chain links TRBV27 with TRBJ1-6; 8 bases are a match to TRBD1. With 2 bases clipped from V and 10 bases from J, the junction kept 1 base outside the gene matches. The CDR3 length is 13 residues. Looked up from germline, CDR1 is MNHEY and CDR2 is SMNVEV (reference sequence).

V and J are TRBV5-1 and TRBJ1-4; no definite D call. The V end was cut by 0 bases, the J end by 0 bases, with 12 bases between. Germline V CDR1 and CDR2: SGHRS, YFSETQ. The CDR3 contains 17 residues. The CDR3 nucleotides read TGCGCCAGCAGCTTGGCGTCCGGCCGTCCAACTAATGAAAAACTGTTTTTT. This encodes CASSLASGRPTNEKLFF.

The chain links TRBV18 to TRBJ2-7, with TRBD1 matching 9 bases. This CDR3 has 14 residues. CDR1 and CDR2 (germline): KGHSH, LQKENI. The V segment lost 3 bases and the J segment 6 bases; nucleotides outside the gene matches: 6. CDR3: CASSPSGQGFEQYF. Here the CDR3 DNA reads TGTGCCAGCTCACCTTCGGGACAGGGTTTCGAGCAGTACTTC. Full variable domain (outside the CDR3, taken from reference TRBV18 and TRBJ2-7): NAGVMQNPRHLVRRRGQEARLRCSPMKGHSHVYWYRQLPEEGLKFMVYLQKENIIDESGMPKERFSAEFPKEGPSILRIQQVVRGDSAAYFCASSPSGQGFEQYFGPGTRLTVT.

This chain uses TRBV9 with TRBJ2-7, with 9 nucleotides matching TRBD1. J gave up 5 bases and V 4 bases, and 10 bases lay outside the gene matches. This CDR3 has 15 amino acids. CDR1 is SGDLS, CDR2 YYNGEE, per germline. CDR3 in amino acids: CASSLDSQGANEQYF. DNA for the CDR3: TGTGCCAGCAGCCTAGACTCACAGGGGGCGAACGAGCAGTACTTC.

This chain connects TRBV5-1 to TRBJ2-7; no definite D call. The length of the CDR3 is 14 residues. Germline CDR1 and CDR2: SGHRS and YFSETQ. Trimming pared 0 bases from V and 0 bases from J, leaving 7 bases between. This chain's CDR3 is CASSLDASSYEQYF. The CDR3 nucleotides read TGCGCCAGCAGCTTGGATGCTAGCTCCTACGAGCAGTACTTC.

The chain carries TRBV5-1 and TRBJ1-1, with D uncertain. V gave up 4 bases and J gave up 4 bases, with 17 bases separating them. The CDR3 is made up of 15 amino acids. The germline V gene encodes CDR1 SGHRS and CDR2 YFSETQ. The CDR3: CASSMDAEGRTEAFF. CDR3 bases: TGCGCCAGCAGCATGGACGCAGAGGGCCGCACTGAAGCTTTCTTT. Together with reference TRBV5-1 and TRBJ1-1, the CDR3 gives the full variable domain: KAGVTQTPRYLIKTRGQQVTLSCSPISGHRSVSWYQQTPGQGLQFLFEYFSETQRNKGNFPGRFSGRQFSNSRSEMNVSTLELGDSALYLCASSMDAEGRTEAFFGQGTRLTVV.

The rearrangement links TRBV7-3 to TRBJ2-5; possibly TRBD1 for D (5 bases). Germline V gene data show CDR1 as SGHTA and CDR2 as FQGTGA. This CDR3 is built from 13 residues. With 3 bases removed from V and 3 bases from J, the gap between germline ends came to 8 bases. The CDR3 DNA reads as TGTGCCAGCAGCTTGACAGTGGAAGAGACCCAGTACTTC. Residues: CASSLTVEETQYF.